Following are 17 T cell receptor beta chains from one sample sequenced in a study of T cells in Graves' hyperthyroidism and ophthalmopathy. Regions amplified from RNA transcripts were the TCR beta CDR3 regions. Using the HTBI primer set, a first-round RT-PCR was run on the TCR CDR3. TCRdb passed the multiplex PCR reads through MiXCR, listing each CDR3 protein once. Of about 290,000 distinct CDR3 sequences in the sample, roughly 15% are singletons; the top ten hold 7.8%. Sequenced material: blood. Every receptor here comes from a woman in her thirties with Graves' hyperthyroidism that later progressed to Graves' ophthalmopathy.

This clonotype showed up many times. The rearrangement joins TRBV6-2 or TRBV6-3 to TRBJ2-1; 9 positions match TRBD2. From germline, CDR1 is MNHEY and CDR2 SVGEGT. The CDR3 length is 14 residues. J lost 4 bases, V lost 8 bases, and 6 bases had no gene match. The CDR3 bases are TGTGCCAGCGCGGAACTAGCGGGTTACAATGAGCAGTTCTTC. It is translated as CASAELAGYNEQFF.

This clonotype was detected many times. The chain has TRBV11-3 and TRBJ2-1, with a possible D match to TRBD2 (6 bases). With 4 bases removed from V and 5 bases from J, the gap between germline ends came to 15 bases. CDR1 is SGHNT and CDR2 is YENEEA in the germline V gene. This CDR3 spans 15 amino acids. The CDR3 region is CASSSGDGGDNEQFF. CDR3 nucleotides: TGTGCCAGCAGCTCGGGGGACGGCGGGGACAATGAGCAGTTCTTC.

This clonotype has more than one count but fewer than ten. This chain links TRBV4-3 with TRBJ2-1; the D is unclear. Germline V gives CDR1 LGHNA, CDR2 YSLEER. Trimming shortened V by 1 base and J by 2 bases, and 12 bases separated the two germline ends. The CDR3 is 16 residues long. The CDR3 DNA follows: TGCGCCAGCAGCCAAGTGGCAGGTGGCCCCTACAATGAGCAGTTCTTC. This sequence encodes CASSQVAGGPYNEQFF.

J is TRBJ2-7 and V is TRBV20-1, with 8 bases lining up with TRBD2. Germline V CDR1 and CDR2: DFQATT, SNEGSKA (reference sequence). The CDR3 totals 13 residues. This chain's CDR3 is CRAPAGDGYEQYF. For the CDR3, the DNA is TGCAGAGCCCCAGCGGGAGACGGCTACGAGCAGTACTTC.

This clonotype was recorded at least ten times. CDR3 DNA sequence: TGTGCCAGCAGCTTAACGGTCCCGGGACTAGTGGTAGAAGGAAACAATGAGCAGTTCTTC. It encodes CASSLTVPGLVVEGNNEQFF. J is TRBJ2-1 and V is TRBV7-3; 8 bases match TRBD2. Looked up from germline, CDR1 is SGHTA and CDR2 is FQGTGA. V gave up 0 bases and J gave up 5 bases; unmatched junction bases: 18. This CDR3 region has 20 residues. Complete variable domain (other parts from reference TRBV7-3 and TRBJ2-1): GAGVSQTPSNKVTEKGKYVELRCDPISGHTALYWYRQSLGQGPEFLIYFQGTGAADDSGLPNDRFFAVRPEGSVSTLKIQRTERGDSAVYLCASSLTVPGLVVEGNNEQFFGPGTRLTVL.

Many counts were recorded for this clonotype. The gene calls are TRBV12-3 or TRBV12-4 and TRBJ2-7, with D perhaps matching TRBD2 (5 bases). This CDR3 has 13 amino acids. V was cut by 0 bases and J by 3 bases, with 6 bases left in between. This CDR3 is CASSLAEGYEQYF. Written as DNA, the CDR3 is TGTGCCAGCAGTTTAGCTGAGGGCTACGAGCAGTACTTC.

The gene calls are TRBV5-1 and TRBJ1-1; D is ambiguous. Deletions cut 6 bases from V and 6 bases from J, with 18 bases between. The CDR3 contains 14 residues. Germline lookup yields CDR1 SGHRS and CDR2 YFSETQ. CDR3 coding DNA: TGCGCCAGCACCCTGTCAGCCCGGGCCCCTGAAGCTTTCTTT. Translating it yields CASTLSARAPEAFF.

Ten or more counts support this clonotype. The chain uses TRBV4-3 and TRBJ1-1; D remains ambiguous. Trimming shortened V by 0 bases and J by 2 bases, and 10 bases separated the two germline ends. Germline-derived CDR1 and CDR2 are LGHNA and YSLEER. This CDR3 is 15 amino acids long. The chain's CDR3 is CASSQDFGLNTEAFF. The CDR3 DNA is TGCGCCAGCAGCCAAGATTTTGGCTTAAACACTGAAGCTTTCTTT.

This clonotype was recorded a few times. A much larger clone lies a single base off, so this may be a read error. This rearrangement joins TRBV20-1 to TRBJ2-3; D ambiguous. V was shortened by 1 base and J by 5 bases, with 22 bases between the two germline ends. Per germline, CDR1 DFQATT and CDR2 SNEGSKA (reference sequence). The CDR3 runs to 17 residues. CDR3 DNA: TGCAGTGCTAGAGTCCCTGGTGAGCGCCCCCCGGTAGATACGCAGTATTTT. It yields the protein CSARVPGERPPVDTQYF.

The chain uses TRBV6-1 and TRBJ2-1, with D uncertain. Germline lookup yields CDR1 MNHNS and CDR2 SASEGT. Trimming stripped 10 bases from V and 7 bases from J, with 11 bases between. The CDR3 totals 11 residues. CDR3: CATLGPNEQFF. CDR3 DNA sequence: TGTGCCACCCTTGGGCCGAATGAGCAGTTCTTC.

This clonotype was recorded at least ten times. The CDR3, as DNA: TGTGCCAGCAGAACCGAGACTTGGGGGACTAGCGGGAGGTCCGGTGAGCAGTTCTTC. Translation: CASRTETWGTSGRSGEQFF. This chain connects TRBV27 to TRBJ2-1; 15 bases align to TRBD2. Germline values: CDR1 MNHEY, CDR2 SMNVEV (reference sequence). CDR3 length equals 19 residues. V was clipped by 6 bases and J by 9 bases; unmatched bases: 18.

This clonotype has at least ten counts. V gene TRBV7-9 combines with J gene TRBJ1-1; D is undetermined. The CDR3 has 18 amino acids. V was pared by 6 bases and J by 1 base, with 24 bases between. Germline V gives CDR1 SEHNR, CDR2 FQNEAQ (reference sequence). The CDR3 DNA reads TGTGCCAGCAGTTCCGGGTTCTCCTCTTCCAAGGGGAACACTGAAGCTTTCTTT. Its translation: CASSSGFSSSKGNTEAFF.

This clonotype was seen many times. The V call is TRBV10-3, the J call TRBJ1-1; D is unclear. Trimming left V 6 bases short and J 2 bases short, with 13 bases between. Germline CDR1 reads ENHRY; CDR2 reads SYGVKD. This CDR3 has 14 residues. CDR3 protein: CAISQQTSNTEAFF. Written as DNA, the CDR3 is TGTGCCATCAGCCAACAGACGAGCAACACTGAAGCTTTCTTT.

This clonotype appeared many times. This sequence joins TRBV5-6 and TRBJ2-5; TRBD1 agrees at 7 bases. J lost 2 bases, V lost 5 bases, and 3 bases had no gene match. The CDR3 sequence is 13 residues long. The germline gives CDR1 SGHDT, CDR2 YYEEEE. The CDR3 here is CASRTGNQETQYF. The CDR3 DNA reads TGTGCCAGCAGGACAGGGAATCAAGAGACCCAGTACTTC. Supplemented by reference TRBV5-6 and TRBJ2-5, the full variable domain reads DAGVTQSPTHLIKTRGQQVTLRCSPKSGHDTVSWYQQALGQGPQFIFQYYEEEERQRGNFPDRFSGHQFPNYSSELNVNALLLGDSALYLCASRTGNQETQYFGPGTRLLVL.

In this sample, this clonotype turned up many times. J is TRBJ2-3 and V is TRBV7-2; D ambiguous. V gave up 3 bases and J gave up 5 bases, with 9 bases separating them. The CDR3 runs 13 residues. Germline assignment: CDR1 SGHTA and CDR2 FQGNSA. DNA of the CDR3: TGTGCCAGCAGCTTCTTCATGGGAGATACGCAGTATTTT. Translation: CASSFFMGDTQYF.

This clonotype was picked up many times. This chain uses TRBV7-8 with TRBJ1-1; 8 nucleotides agree with TRBD1. J gave up 3 bases and V 5 bases, and 8 bases lay outside the gene matches. Germline V gene data show CDR1 as SGHVS and CDR2 as FQNEAQ. The CDR3 runs 15 residues. DNA of the CDR3: TGTGCCAGCAGCCTACGGACAGGGCGGGACACTGAAGCTTTCTTT. As protein: CASSLRTGRDTEAFF.

This clonotype has just a few counts. This may arise from a read error, as a much more abundant clone is one base away. The V and J genes are TRBV7-9 and TRBJ1-2, with D unresolved. Germline assignment: CDR1 SEHNR and CDR2 FQNEAQ (reference sequence). With 2 bases removed from V and 0 bases from J, the gap between germline ends came to 10 bases. This CDR3 region has 15 residues. CDR3 in amino acids: CASSLFEPPNYGYTF. CDR3 nucleotide sequence: TGTGCCAGCAGCTTATTCGAGCCTCCTAACTATGGCTACACCTTC.